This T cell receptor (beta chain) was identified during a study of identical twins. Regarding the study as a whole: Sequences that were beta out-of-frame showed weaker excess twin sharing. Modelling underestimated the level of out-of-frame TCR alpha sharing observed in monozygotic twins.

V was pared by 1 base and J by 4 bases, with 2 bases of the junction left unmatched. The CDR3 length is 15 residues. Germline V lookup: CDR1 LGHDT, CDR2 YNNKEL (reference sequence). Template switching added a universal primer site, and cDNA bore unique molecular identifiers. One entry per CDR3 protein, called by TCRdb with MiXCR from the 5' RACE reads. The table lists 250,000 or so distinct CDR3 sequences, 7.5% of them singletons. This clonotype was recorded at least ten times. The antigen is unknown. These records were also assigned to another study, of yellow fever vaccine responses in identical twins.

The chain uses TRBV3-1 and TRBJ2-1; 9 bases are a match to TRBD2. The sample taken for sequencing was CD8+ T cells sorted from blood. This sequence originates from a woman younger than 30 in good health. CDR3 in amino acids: CASSQVLAGYNEQFF. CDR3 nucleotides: TGTGCCAGCAGCCAAGTGCTAGCGGGATACAATGAGCAGTTCTTC.